The 19 T cell receptor beta chains given below trace back to one sample, sequenced in a study of early T cells in non-severe SARS-CoV-2 infection. TCRdb recomputed calls from the 5' RACE reads with MiXCR, one row per CDR3 protein. The table records around 40,000 distinct CDR3 sequences, 5.5% to 8% of them present only once. The specimen comprised whole blood, sampled at baseline. These receptor sequences come from an adult who was a healthcare worker with PCR-confirmed SARS-CoV-2 infection or an uninfected control (not recorded which).

This clonotype was observed a few times. The CDR3 region is CASSDWASGRPDEQYF. The CDR3 DNA reads as TGTGCCAGCAGCGACTGGGCTAGCGGGAGGCCCGACGAGCAGTACTTC. This chain connects TRBV11-2 to TRBJ2-7, with TRBD2 matching 11 bases. The CDR3 length is 16 residues. V trimming: 5 bases; J trimming: 5 bases; junction bases outside the gene matches: 11. Germline CDR1 reads SGHAT; CDR2 reads FQNNGV. The variable domain in full, completed from reference TRBV11-2 and TRBJ2-7, reads EAGVAQSPRYKIIEKRQSVAFWCNPISGHATLYWYQQILGQGPKLLIQFQNNGVVDDSQLPKDRFSAERLKGVDSTLKIQPAKLEDSAVYLCASSDWASGRPDEQYFGPGTRLTVT.

This clonotype is labeled as medium-sized. The chain recombines TRBV2 with TRBJ1-1, with no clear D. The germline V and J ends were trimmed by 5 bases and 0 bases, with 7 bases remaining between them. CDR1 and CDR2 from the germline V gene are SNHLY and FYNNEI. CDR3 length: 13 amino acids. CDR3 sequence: CASSPTVNTEAFF. The CDR3 nucleotides are TGTGCCAGCAGTCCCACAGTGAACACTGAAGCTTTCTTT.

In its sample, this clonotype was seen once. This chain uses TRBV19 with TRBJ2-1; no firm D call. V dropped 10 bases and J dropped 9 bases, with 10 bases sitting between them. Germline assignment: CDR1 LNHDA and CDR2 SQIVND (reference sequence). The CDR3 contains 10 residues. CDR3 in DNA: TGTGCCACCGGCAGATCTGAGCAGTTCTTC. Amino acid sequence: CATGRSEQFF.

This sequence joins TRBV12-3 or TRBV12-4 and TRBJ1-5; D uncertain. The length of the CDR3 is 14 residues. The V and J ends lost 3 bases and 4 bases respectively, with 10 bases between them. The CDR3 sequence is CASSFHKGNQPQHF. The CDR3 nucleotides are TGTGCCAGCAGTTTTCATAAGGGTAATCAGCCCCAGCATTTT.

This clonotype was seen repeatedly, ten times or more. The chain couples TRBV7-2 to TRBJ2-1; TRBD1 is a possible D gene (5 bases). Germline CDR1 SGHTA, CDR2 FQGNSA. Between the trimmed V and J ends, which lost 2 bases and 8 bases, there was a span of 13 bases. This CDR3 comprises 14 residues. This CDR3 reads CASSLSRTNYEQFF. DNA of the CDR3: TGTGCCAGCAGCTTAAGCCGGACAAACTATGAGCAGTTCTTC.

The genes are TRBV20-1 and TRBJ2-5; the D gene is possibly TRBD2 (8 bases). CDR1 and CDR2 from the germline V gene are DFQATT and SNEGSKA (reference sequence). The CDR3 sequence is 16 residues long. Trimming stripped 5 bases from V and 5 bases from J, with 24 bases between. CDR3 sequence reads: CSAPGGLRGRLETQYF. Here the CDR3 DNA reads TGCAGTGCTCCGGGAGGGTTGAGGGGGCGTCTGGAGACCCAGTACTTC.

This rearrangement joins TRBV14 to TRBJ1-1; D unclear. Trimming took off 1 base at V and 5 bases at J, with 11 bases between the two ends. This CDR3 has 14 amino acids. Germline CDR1 SGHDN, CDR2 FVKESK. CDR3: CASSQANSGTEAFF. The DNA for the CDR3 is TGTGCCAGCAGCCAAGCCAACAGCGGGACTGAAGCTTTCTTT.

V gene TRBV10-2 combines with J gene TRBJ1-2; D gene ambiguous. This CDR3 comprises 11 residues. V was clipped by 8 bases and J by 2 bases, with 6 bases between them. Germline lookup yields CDR1 WSHSY and CDR2 SAAADI. In DNA, the CDR3 is TGCGCCAGCCAAGGGAACTATGGCTACACCTTC. It is translated as CASQGNYGYTF.

This clonotype was observed a handful of times. The genes are TRBV10-3 and TRBJ1-2, with 7 bases fitting TRBD1. CDR1 is ENHRY and CDR2 is SYGVKD in the germline V gene. The CDR3 has 17 amino acids. Trimming removed 6 bases from V and 7 bases from J; junction bases left unmatched: 20. CDR3 loop: CAIRDPRGRGEYSGYTF. CDR3 coding DNA: TGTGCCATCAGAGACCCCCGGGGCAGGGGGGAATATAGTGGCTACACCTTC.

This clonotype was seen only once. This may arise from a read error, as a much more abundant clone is one base away. The rearrangement uses TRBV20-1 and TRBJ2-7; 7 bases align to TRBD2. From germline, CDR1 is DFQATT and CDR2 SNEGSKA (reference sequence). The CDR3 covers 12 residues. The CDR3 nucleotides read TGCAGAGCGGGAATCCGACCTTACGAGCAGTACTTC. It yields the protein CRAGIRPYEQYF.

This clonotype was recorded many times. The J gene is TRBJ2-1, the V gene TRBV28; a weak D match, TRBD1 (6 bases). V lost 4 bases and J 5 bases, leaving 9 bases between the germline ends. The V gene's germline CDR1 is MDHEN and CDR2 SYDVKM. The length of the CDR3 is 13 residues. The CDR3 sequence: CASSSGQNNEQFF. The CDR3 DNA follows: TGTGCCAGCAGTTCTGGACAGAACAATGAGCAGTTCTTC.

The genes are TRBV4-2 and TRBJ2-1; 9 positions agree with TRBD2. There are 16 residues in the CDR3. Germline assignment: CDR1 LGHNA and CDR2 YNFKEQ. J was trimmed by 6 bases and V by 3 bases; bases with no gene match: 9. Here the CDR3 DNA reads TGTGCCAGCAGCCAGGATCTAGCGGGATCCCTCAATGAGCAGTTCTTC. Its translation is CASSQDLAGSLNEQFF.

The table lists this clonotype with many counts. The rearrangement uses TRBV3-1 and TRBJ2-5; 11 bases match TRBD2. The V gene's germline CDR1 is LGHDT and CDR2 YNNKEL (reference sequence). This CDR3 has 15 amino acids. V lost 4 bases and J lost 4; bases outside the gene matches: 5. The CDR3 DNA reads as TGTGCCAGCAGCCCAACTAGCGGGAGCGGAGAGACCCAGTACTTC. The encoded protein is CASSPTSGSGETQYF.

This clonotype was found a few times. At one end, the junction sequence differs from germline, possibly due to a read error. The chain has TRBV6-1 and TRBJ1-3; no clear D gene. CDR1 is MNHNS and CDR2 is SASEGT in the germline V gene. The CDR3 length is 16 residues. The CDR3 coding sequence is TGTGCCAGCAGTGAAGAGGTGCTTTCCTCTGAAAACACCATATATTTT. Residues: CASSEEVLSSENTIYF.

In its sample, this clonotype was seen many times. The chain uses TRBV11-2 and TRBJ2-1; D not certain. Germline CDR1 is SGHAT and CDR2 is FQNNGV. V was pared by 2 bases and J by 0 bases, with 8 bases between. The CDR3 runs to 15 residues. The CDR3 sequence: CASSLSLSSYNEQFF. CDR3 coding DNA: TGTGCCAGCAGCTTATCCCTTAGCTCCTACAATGAGCAGTTCTTC.

In this sample, this clonotype turned up many times. The CDR3 DNA sequence: TGTGCCAGCAGTGCTGAGCGGGAGTGGTACAATGAGCAGTTCTTC. Amino acids: CASSAEREWYNEQFF. The chain combines TRBV6-1 with TRBJ2-1; 8 nucleotides match TRBD2. The CDR3 runs 15 residues. With 4 bases clipped from V and 4 bases from J, the junction kept 6 bases outside the gene matches. Germline V gene sequence: CDR1 MNHNS, CDR2 SASEGT.

Only a few counts were recorded for this clonotype. The chain recombines TRBV4-1 with TRBJ2-2, with D tentatively TRBD1 or TRBD2 (5 bases each). Germline loops: CDR1 MGHRA, CDR2 YSYEKL. The CDR3 has 18 amino acids. The germline V and J ends were trimmed by 0 bases and 3 bases, with 17 bases remaining between them. The CDR3 spells CASSQEHFHRRDTGELFF. CDR3 nucleotides: TGCGCCAGCAGCCAAGAGCACTTCCACAGGCGGGACACCGGGGAGCTGTTTTTT.

This clonotype was seen ten or more times. The rearrangement joins TRBV4-1 to TRBJ1-2; 11 bases align to TRBD1. The germline CDR1 and CDR2 sequences are MGHRA and YSYEKL. The CDR3 runs 15 residues. V lost 3 bases to trimming and J lost 8 bases; unmatched junction nucleotides: 8. Written as DNA, the CDR3 is TGCGCCAGCAGCCACCAGGACAGGGGGCAGAAGGGCTACACCTTC. Its translation is CASSHQDRGQKGYTF.

This clonotype has only a few counts. The V call is TRBV12-3 or TRBV12-4, the J call TRBJ2-1; a weak D match, TRBD1 (6 bases). V was trimmed by 7 bases and J by 1 base, leaving 14 bases between them. This CDR3 spans 15 amino acids. CDR3 sequence (DNA): TGTGCCAGCAACCATCGTAGGGGGTCCTACAATGAGCAGTTCTTC. Its translation is CASNHRRGSYNEQFF.